This T cell receptor (beta chain) was retrieved from a study of response to subunit inactivated influenza vaccine. Points on this clonotype: The target antigen is unknown.

TCRdb reprocessed the RT-PCR reads via MiXCR and lists one record per CDR3 protein. The data hold roughly 550,000 distinct CDR3 sequences, with around 21% observed a single time. With 5 bases removed from V and 1 base from J, the gap between germline ends came to 10 bases. Germline assignment: CDR1 GTSNPN and CDR2 SVGIG (reference sequence). The CDR3 sequence is 13 residues long. General study points: Authors proposed each seasonal influenza vaccination draws in few new T cells.

This same sample was also taken into another study, of T cells expressing NK-cell markers. That work states: TCR beta cDNA was generated via 5'RACE template switching incorporating UMIs. The TCR beta repertoires originated in sorted CD3+CD56+NKG2C+, CD3+CD56+NKG2C- and CD3+CD56-NKG2C+ T cells. Sorting was limited to alpha-beta TCR-expressing T cells with an anti-gamma-delta TCR antibody in several experiments. Where several donors were concerned, these clonotypes also led the CD3+CD56-NKG2C+ fraction.

This TCR was sampled from a man aged 50-59 years who received an inactivated influenza vaccine. The chain couples TRBV30 to TRBJ2-3; D not resolved. Material: CD4+ T cells sorted from PBMCs, obtained about 11 days after vaccination. Written as DNA, the CDR3 is TGTGCCTGGGGCGTCACGGGCACAGATACGCAGTATTTT. Translating it yields CAWGVTGTDTQYF.